This entry describes one TCR beta chain. There are a few counts of this clonotype. The target of this receptor is not known. Per-base qualities were not stored, and no clone one base away is much larger. The library was produced with 5' RACE. Sequencing instrument: Illumina HiSeq 2000. A universal primer binding site was introduced by template switching, and a unique molecular identifier was present in the final cDNA, enabling accurate counting of TCR cDNA molecules. First-strand cDNA for TCR alpha and beta chains was synthesized from specific primers in the conserved constant-segment region. To control for contamination, every cDNA library was double barcoded, receiving both a SMART-Mk sample barcode and Illumina barcodes. TruSeq adapter sequences, together with Illumina sample barcodes, were added in two successive PCR steps. The Illumina HiSeq platform was used with custom primers to sequence TCR alpha and beta cDNA libraries. The authors processed their data as follows. Raw reads were processed with MiGEC to extract unique molecular identifiers, and MiXCR was used to determine CDR3 positions. For each individual, recombination models were inferred using an EM algorithm with the repgenHMM and IGoR tools. Shared clonotypes were analyzed with the tcR package in R, and sharing was normalized by the product of cloneset sizes. To study raw recombination free of thymic and clonal selection effects, out-of-frame nonproductive sequences were analyzed. TCRdb handled the public reads itself, with Q25 trimming in fastp and clone calling in MiXCR, and kept productive beta chains. Under each unique CDR3 protein, matching rows form one entry showing the most common genes and DNA. These V and J calls rely on TCRdb rather than the paper's analysis. For this sample the table gives 500,000 or so distinct CDR3 sequences, of which 22% were detected only once. The ten largest clonotypes hold 0.91% of the sample.

Every donor was a healthy Caucasian. Three pairs of female monozygotic twins, all aged roughly 18 to 29 years, made up the twin cohort. Positive isolation kits from Invitrogen were used to isolate the CD4+ and CD8+ T cell populations. The data derive from a study of identical twins (dated by TCRdb to 2016 to 2017). Background for the entire study: To test whether fetal clonotypes persist, the study used deep sequencing on TCR alpha and beta repertoires from monozygotic twins, unrelated adults of various ages, and cord blood. Replicate twin experiments were performed at different times using different library preparation protocols to rule out contamination.

On the study overall, not on this receptor specifically: Fewer insertions were carried by abundant cord blood beta clonotypes; a weaker similar trend was observed in young adult naive repertoires, while no such trend was observed in memory repertoires. The excess sharing between twins in beta out-of-frame sequences was weaker because fewer shared sequences reduced the signal-to-noise ratio. Invariant T cells such as MAIT and iNKT could partly confound zero-insertion analyses, although diverse VJ usage argued against such confounding for most clonotypes. Compared with coincidental sharing between unrelated individuals, out-of-frame TCR alpha sequences shared between twins had an excess of sequences with low generation probability. Recombination models systematically underestimated out-of-frame TCR alpha sharing in monozygotic twins but agreed with sharing between unrelated individuals. Because the same donors could not be followed over many years, the conclusions depended on cross-sectional statistical analysis.

V and J are truncated by 7 bases and 7 bases respectively, leaving an intervening sequence of 16 bases. Counted from cysteine to phenylalanine, this CDR3 has 13 amino acids. The read is trimmed to its CDR3 DNA, 39 bases read in frame from base 1. These data were also reused for a study on T cells expressing NK-cell markers. The second investigation adds: Seven to nine donors provided sorted CD3+CD56+NKG2C+, CD3+CD56+NKG2C- and CD3+CD56-NKG2C+ T-cell subsets, whose TCR beta-chain repertoires were profiled. Among the eight sequenced donors, seven were HCMV-seropositive and one was HCMV-seronegative. In several experiments an anti-gammadeltaTCR antibody was added to restrict sorting to alphabetaTCR-expressing T cells. In several donors, the dominant CD3+CD56+NKG2C+ clonotypes were among the top 10 CD8+ clonotypes and accounted for about 1.0-7.5% of CD8+ T cells. Those dominant clonotypes were again the most abundant among CD3+CD56-NKG2C+ cells in several donors, at roughly 28.3-65%. It remained unclear whether the expanded NKG2C-expressing T cell clones were specific for HCMV antigens. Randomly selected healthy volunteers, three men and five women, were used as the eight sequenced donors. HCMV serostatus was determined by detecting HCMV-specific IgG in serum with a commercial ELISA kit. Reads were demultiplexed and grouped by UMI with MIGEC, and clonotypes were assembled and quantified with MiTCR. To exclude erroneous sequences, any TCR cDNA sequence not supported by at least two reads was discarded. The tcR package was used for downstream repertoire analysis, and clonotypes were matched across fractions by CDR3 nucleotide sequence plus V segment. Antigen specificity was annotated against VDJdb with VDJmatch, allowing one amino acid substitution in CDR3.

Sequencing was done on a sample of CD4+ T cells sorted from blood. Here the chain combines TRBV12-3 or TRBV12-4 and TRBJ1-2; the D segment could be TRBD1, given 5 matching bases. The sequence derives from a woman between 18 and 30 years old in good health. This receptor carries the CDR3 CASTEGRPSGYTF. DNA sequence: TGTGCCAGCACCGAGGGACGGCCTTCTGGCTACACCTTC.